This T cell receptor (beta chain) derives from a study of identical twins. TCRdb reanalysed the 5' RACE reads using MiXCR and keeps one entry per CDR3 protein. Seen here are about 570,000 distinct CDR3 sequences, more than 9% observed once, and the top ten hold 3%. This clonotype turned up a few times. Its antigen remains unidentified. Germline CDR1 reads SQVTM; CDR2 reads ANQGSEA. This CDR3 spans 13 amino acids. V gave up 4 bases and J gave up 3 bases, with 11 bases separating them. General study findings and limits: Cross-sectional statistical analysis, not tracking of the same donors, underpinned the conclusions.

The sample also formed part of further work on yellow fever vaccine responses in identical twins.

The sequencing sample was made of PBMCs. This TCR derives from a woman aged 18 to 35 in good health. The chain uses TRBV29-1 and TRBJ2-3, with D hard to call. The CDR3 coding sequence is TGCAGCGTTGTTGGGCCAATAACAGATACGCAGTATTTT. It translates to CSVVGPITDTQYF.